A single sample is the source of the 17 T cell receptor beta chains below, sequenced in a study of blood T cell repertoires in COVID-19. Profiled with immunoSEQ multiplex PCR; TCRdb holds only in-frame clones, not every one. The repertoire holds some 330,000 clones, with under 90% as singletons. Sequencing was done on a sample of peripheral blood. These receptors were taken from a young woman with COVID-19, enrolled during active disease.

This chain uses TRBV11-3 with TRBJ2-1, with 12 bases that match TRBD1. This CDR3 comprises 16 residues. Germline loops: CDR1 SGHNT, CDR2 YENEEA. V shed 6 bases, J shed 5 bases, and the junction held 8 bases outside the gene matches. The CDR3 spells CASSWDRGLRNNEQFF. The CDR3 DNA sequence: TGTGCCAGCAGTTGGGACAGGGGGCTGAGGAACAATGAGCAGTTCTTC.

This chain connects TRBV3-1 (or the pseudogene TRBV3-2) to TRBJ2-5; 14 bases agree with TRBD2. The CDR3 contains 16 residues. V gave up 4 bases and J gave up 2 bases; unmatched junction bases: 3. Germline V gene data show CDR1 as LGHDT and CDR2 as YNNKEL (reference sequence). CDR3 region: CASSRGLAGVQETQYF. For the CDR3, the DNA is TGTGCCAGCAGCCGGGGACTAGCGGGGGTACAAGAGACCCAGTACTTC.

CDR3 protein: CASSAGLIGETQYF. The CDR3 coding sequence is TGTGCCAGCAGCGCGGGACTAATTGGGGAGACCCAGTACTTC. This rearrangement joins TRBV9 to TRBJ2-5; 7 nucleotides match TRBD2. There are 14 residues in the CDR3. After removal of 3 bases from V and 5 bases from J, the junction contained 7 bases not matched to a gene. The germline gives CDR1 SGDLS, CDR2 YYNGEE.

This chain joins TRBV3-1 (or the pseudogene TRBV3-2) and TRBJ1-1, with D unresolved. V was clipped by 0 bases and J by 7 bases, with 15 bases between them. Germline CDR1 is LGHDT and CDR2 is YNNKEL (reference sequence). The CDR3 is 15 residues long. The CDR3 spells CASSQDSSVVREAFF. As DNA, the CDR3 is TGTGCCAGCAGCCAAGATTCGAGTGTTGTCCGTGAAGCTTTCTTT.

This chain's CDR3 is CASSLSGGLSYEQYF. CDR3 coding DNA: TGTGCCAGCAGCTTGAGCGGGGGGCTTTCCTACGAGCAGTACTTC. This sequence joins TRBV7-2 and TRBJ2-7, with 9 bases fitting TRBD2. V lost 3 bases, J lost 1 base, and 4 bases stayed unmatched. CDR3 size: 15 residues. Per the germline V gene, CDR1 is SGHTA and CDR2 is FQGNSA. The full variable domain, with the rest looked up from reference TRBV7-2 and TRBJ2-7, is GAGVSQSPSNKVTEKGKDVELRCDPISGHTALYWYRQSLGQGLEFLIYFQGNSAPDKSGLPSDRFSAERTGGSVSTLTIQRTQQEDSAVYLCASSLSGGLSYEQYFGPGTRLTVT.

This clone is a singleton in its sample. The CDR3 nucleotides read TGTGCCAGCAGCCACAAACAGACTGAAGCTTTCTTT. Amino acid sequence: CASSHKQTEAFF. The chain couples TRBV6-5 to TRBJ1-1; D is ambiguous. CDR3 length equals 12 residues. CDR1 is MNHEY and CDR2 is SVGAGI in the germline V gene. The V end lost 6 bases, the J end lost 5 bases, and 10 bases lay between the germline ends.

The rearrangement joins TRBV29-1 to TRBJ2-2; 8 nucleotides match TRBD1. CDR1 and CDR2 (germline): SQVTM, ANQGSEA. This CDR3 contains 14 residues. V lost 7 bases and J lost 4; bases outside the gene matches: 8. Here the CDR3 DNA reads TGCAGCGCCAGAGACAGGGGTATCACCGGGGAGCTGTTTTTT. Protein: CSARDRGITGELFF.

This chain joins TRBV15 and TRBJ2-7; no definite D call. The V end was cut by 11 bases, the J end by 0 bases, with 23 bases between. The CDR3 is 16 amino acids. Germline V CDR1 and CDR2: LNHNV, YYDKDF (reference sequence). CDR3 nucleotide sequence: TGTGCCGCCTCAGTGTGGGCCCCAAATAGCTCCTACGAGCAGTACTTC. As protein: CAASVWAPNSSYEQYF.

The chain couples TRBV19 to TRBJ1-4; D perhaps matches TRBD1 (5 bases). The ends were cut back, 7 bases at V and 7 bases at J, with 16 bases in the middle. The CDR3 runs to 14 residues. The V gene's germline CDR1 is LNHDA and CDR2 SQIVND (reference sequence). The CDR3 sequence is CASKPGLSFEKLFF. The CDR3 DNA sequence: TGTGCCAGTAAACCGGGACTGAGCTTTGAAAAACTGTTTTTT. Full variable domain (rest looked up from reference TRBV19 and TRBJ1-4): DGGITQSPKYLFRKEGQNVTLSCEQNLNHDAMYWYRQDPGQGLRLIYYSQIVNDFQKGDIAEGYSVSREKKESFPLTVTSAQKNPTAFYLCASKPGLSFEKLFFGSGTQLSVL.

The chain couples TRBV4-1 to TRBJ2-2; D perhaps matches TRBD1 (5 bases). CDR3 length: 16 amino acids. The V end was cut by 3 bases, the J end by 4 bases, with 15 bases between. Per germline, CDR1 MGHRA and CDR2 YSYEKL. This CDR3 is CASSQPWQGGTGELFF. CDR3 nucleotides: TGCGCCAGCAGCCAGCCGTGGCAGGGCGGCACCGGGGAGCTGTTTTTT.

The V call is TRBV5-1, the J call TRBJ2-7; 10 nucleotides match TRBD2. V shed 2 bases, J shed 5 bases, and the junction held 4 bases outside the gene matches. This CDR3 is 14 amino acids long. Germline V gene data show CDR1 as SGHRS and CDR2 as YFSETQ. The CDR3 is CASSFGGTSDEQYF. In nucleotides, the CDR3 is TGCGCCAGCAGCTTCGGAGGGACTAGCGACGAGCAGTACTTC.

This clone showed up just a few times. The chain uses TRBV6-5 and TRBJ1-4, with TRBD1 matching 7 bases. The CDR3 runs 13 residues. The germline gives CDR1 MNHEY, CDR2 SVGAGI. With V trimmed by 6 bases and J by 8 bases, 6 bases remained unmatched. As DNA, the CDR3 is TGTGCCAGCAGGACAGGGTCTCTGGAAAAACTGTTTTTT. It translates to CASRTGSLEKLFF.

The J gene is TRBJ2-7, the V gene TRBV21-1; whether TRBD2, the table's D call, matches the DNA was not checked. TRBV21-1 is recorded as a pseudogene. The CDR3 covers 13 residues. The CDR3 here is CASSKGVKYEQYV. The DNA of the CDR3 is TGTGCCAGCAGCAAAGGAGTGAAGTACGAGCAGTACGTC.

This chain uses TRBV5-4 with TRBJ1-2; D is unresolved. Trimming removed 0 bases from V and 8 bases from J, with 17 bases in between. Germline CDR1 SGHNT, CDR2 YYREEE (reference sequence). The CDR3 length is 15 residues. The CDR3 loop is CASSLGPLGGGGYTF. DNA of the CDR3: TGTGCCAGCAGCTTGGGGCCCCTAGGAGGAGGGGGCTACACCTTC.

The chain has TRBV3-1 (or the pseudogene TRBV3-2) and TRBJ2-5, with 7 bases fitting TRBD1. The ends lost 6 bases at V and 3 bases at J; junction bases unmatched: 1. Germline CDR1 is LGHDT and CDR2 is YNNKEL (reference sequence). This CDR3 spans 12 amino acids. CDR3 sequence (DNA): TGTGCCAGCAGTGACAGGGAAGAGACCCAGTACTTC. Its protein is CASSDREETQYF.

This sequence joins TRBV28 and TRBJ1-2; possible D gene TRBD1, 6 bases. This CDR3 is 16 amino acids long. Germline loops: CDR1 MDHEN, CDR2 SYDVKM. Trimming removed 3 bases at V and 8 bases at J, with 22 bases between. DNA of the CDR3: TGTGCCAGCAGTTTCACGGGACGCAATTCAAGGGGGGGCTACACCTTC. Translated, it gives CASSFTGRNSRGGYTF.

The chain combines TRBV5-4 with TRBJ2-3, with 10 bases aligning to TRBD2. In germline, CDR1 is SGHNT, CDR2 YYREEE (reference sequence). The CDR3 is 16 residues long. The V gene end was trimmed by 4 bases and the J gene end by 5 bases; junction bases not matched to a gene: 10. The CDR3 here is CASSLGNSGGRDTQYF. CDR3 nucleotides: TGTGCCAGCAGCCTGGGGAATAGCGGGGGGCGAGATACGCAGTATTTT.